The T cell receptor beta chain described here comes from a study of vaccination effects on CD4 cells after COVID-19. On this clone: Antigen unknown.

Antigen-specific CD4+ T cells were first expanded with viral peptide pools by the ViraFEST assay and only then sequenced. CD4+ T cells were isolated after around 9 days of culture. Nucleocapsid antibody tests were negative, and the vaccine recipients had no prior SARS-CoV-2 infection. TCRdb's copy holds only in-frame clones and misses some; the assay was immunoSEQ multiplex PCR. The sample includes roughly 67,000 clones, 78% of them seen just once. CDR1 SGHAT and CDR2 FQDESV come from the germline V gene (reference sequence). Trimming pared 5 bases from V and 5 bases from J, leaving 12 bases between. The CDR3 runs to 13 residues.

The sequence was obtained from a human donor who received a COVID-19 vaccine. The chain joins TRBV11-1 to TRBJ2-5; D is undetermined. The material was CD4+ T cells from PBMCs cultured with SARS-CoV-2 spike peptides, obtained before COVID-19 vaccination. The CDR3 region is CASSVTNSETQYF. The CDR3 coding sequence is TGTGCCAGCAGCGTGACAAATTCGGAGACCCAGTACTTC.